The sequence of this TCR beta chain was determined in a study of cytomegalovirus exposure and HLA in healthy donors. Germline-derived CDR1 and CDR2 are SGHRS and YFSETQ. Trimming left V 4 bases short and J 4 bases short, with 12 bases between. This CDR3 has 14 residues. A multiplex PCR was run with 60 Vbeta primers and 13 Jbeta primers. Clones were read by immunoSEQ multiplex PCR, and TCRdb kept only the in-frame ones, dropping some. In the table there are more than 100,000 clones, 66% of which are singletons. This TCR came from a man between 18 and 29 years old in good health and CMV-seronegative. Sequenced material: PBMCs. V usage is TRBV5-1 and J usage is TRBJ1-5; possibly TRBD1 for D (6 bases). The CDR3 loop reads CASSLGQTNQPQHF. The CDR3 nucleotides read TGCGCCAGCAGCCTCGGACAGACTAATCAGCCCCAGCATTTT.